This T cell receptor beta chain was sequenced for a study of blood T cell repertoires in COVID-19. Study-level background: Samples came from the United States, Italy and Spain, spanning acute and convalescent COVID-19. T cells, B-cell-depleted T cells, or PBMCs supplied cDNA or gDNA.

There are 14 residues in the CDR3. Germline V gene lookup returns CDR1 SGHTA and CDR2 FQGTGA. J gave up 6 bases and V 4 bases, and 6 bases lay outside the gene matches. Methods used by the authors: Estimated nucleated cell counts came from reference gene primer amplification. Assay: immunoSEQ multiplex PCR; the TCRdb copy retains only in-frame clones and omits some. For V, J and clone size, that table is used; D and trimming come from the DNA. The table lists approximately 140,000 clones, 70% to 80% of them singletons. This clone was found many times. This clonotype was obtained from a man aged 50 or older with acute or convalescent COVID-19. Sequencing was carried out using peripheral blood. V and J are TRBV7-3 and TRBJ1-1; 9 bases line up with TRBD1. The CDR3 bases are TGTGCCAGCAGCTCGGGACAGGGAGGAGCTGAAGCTTTCTTT. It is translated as CASSSGQGGAEAFF. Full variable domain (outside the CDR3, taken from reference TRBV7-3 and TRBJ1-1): GAGVSQTPSNKVTEKGKYVELRCDPISGHTALYWYRQSLGQGPEFLIYFQGTGAADDSGLPNDRFFAVRPEGSVSTLKIQRTERGDSAVYLCASSSGQGGAEAFFGQGTRLTVV.